These 24 T cell receptor beta chains share one sample of origin, sequenced in a study of sequential checkpoint blockade in melanoma. Documented treatment: randomized to nivolumab then ipilimumab (arm A) or the reverse (arm B). Using immunoSEQ multiplex PCR, the repertoire was profiled, and TCRdb retains in-frame clones only, with some absent. The sample lists over 15,000 clones; 65% to 85% were seen once. The source material was CD8+ T cells sorted from blood (inferred from file names), sampled from a patient given nivolumab and ipilimumab in sequence. The receptors were sampled from a human donor with melanoma.

The rearrangement uses TRBV9 and TRBJ2-1; TRBD2 aligns across 9 bases. Trimming took 0 bases from V and 3 from J; bases not matched to a gene: 4. This CDR3 has 16 residues. In germline, CDR1 is SGDLS, CDR2 YYNGEE. DNA for the CDR3: TGTGCCAGCAGCGTAGGTGCTAGCGGGAACTACAATGAGCAGTTCTTC. Translation: CASSVGASGNYNEQFF.

The CDR3 is CASSVGQSGRNTEAFF. CDR3 in DNA: TGTGCCAGCAGCGTAGGACAGTCAGGAAGGAATACTGAAGCTTTCTTT. This chain joins TRBV9 and TRBJ1-1, with D perhaps matching TRBD1 (5 bases). With 0 bases removed from V and 5 bases from J, the gap between germline ends came to 17 bases. CDR1 is SGDLS and CDR2 is YYNGEE in the germline V gene. The CDR3 totals 16 residues.

Here the CDR3 DNA reads TGTGCCACCAGCAGAGATCCCAGCTCCTACAATGAGCAGTTCTTC. Translation gives CATSRDPSSYNEQFF. The V call is TRBV15, the J call TRBJ2-1; D is undetermined. Deletions cut 0 bases from V and 0 bases from J, with 6 bases between. CDR3 length: 15 residues. CDR1 is LNHNV, CDR2 YYDKDF, per germline (reference sequence).

J is TRBJ2-5 and V is TRBV10-2; TRBD2 matches 9 bases. The J call may be in error: the DNA end matches TRBJ2-7 better. Per the germline V gene, CDR1 is WSHSY and CDR2 is SAAADI. CDR3 length: 15 residues. The CDR3 DNA reads as TGCGCCAGCAGTGAGTCTAGCGGGAGTGGATACGAGCAGTACTTC. This codes for CASSESSGSGYEQYF.

The chain couples TRBV5-4 to TRBJ2-3; D not resolved. The germline V gene encodes CDR1 SGHNT and CDR2 YYREEE (reference sequence). Deletions cut 0 bases from V and 4 bases from J, with 15 bases between. The CDR3 extends over 16 amino acids. DNA of the CDR3: TGTGCCAGCAGCTTGGGGGCTGGGTCGAAGGCAGATACGCAGTATTTT. This gives the protein CASSLGAGSKADTQYF.

The gene calls are TRBV27 and TRBJ2-7; perhaps TRBD2 as D (5 bases). Trimming removed 3 bases at V and 0 bases at J, with 12 bases between. The CDR3 sequence is 15 residues long. The germline CDR1 and CDR2 sequences are MNHEY and SMNVEV (reference sequence). The CDR3 DNA sequence: TGTGCCAGCAGTTTCCGGGGTAGGAGCTCCTACGAGCAGTACTTC. This translates into CASSFRGRSSYEQYF.

This chain uses TRBV6-1 with TRBJ1-2, with 7 positions matching TRBD1. J gave up 8 bases and V 6 bases, and 9 bases lay outside the gene matches. This CDR3 spans 13 amino acids. CDR1 and CDR2 (germline): MNHNS, SASEGT. The CDR3 DNA follows: TGTGCCAGCAGCGACAGGGCGTGGGAAGGCTACACCTTC. Translated, it gives CASSDRAWEGYTF.

The chain joins TRBV7-9 to TRBJ2-3, with TRBD1 matching over 8 bases. CDR1 SEHNR and CDR2 FQNEAQ come from the germline V gene (reference sequence). Trimming took 5 bases from V and 4 from J; bases not matched to a gene: 5. The CDR3 extends over 14 amino acids. The CDR3 DNA follows: TGTGCCAGCAGCCCGGGGACAGGACCAGATACGCAGTATTTT. Translating gives CASSPGTGPDTQYF.

This clone has just one count. CDR3 protein: CASSSGTGGYEQYF. The CDR3 DNA sequence: TGTGCCAGTAGTAGTGGGACAGGGGGCTACGAGCAGTACTTC. The rearrangement joins TRBV19 to TRBJ2-7, with 11 positions matching TRBD1. Germline V gives CDR1 LNHDA, CDR2 SQIVND (reference sequence). The CDR3 length is 14 residues. Germline trimming cut 4 bases from V and 3 bases from J; bases unmatched to any gene: 2.

The chain combines TRBV9 with TRBJ1-2, with D uncertain. V lost 4 bases, J lost 5 bases, and 6 bases lay in between. CDR1 is SGDLS and CDR2 is YYNGEE in the germline V gene. The CDR3 totals 11 residues. In nucleotides, the CDR3 is TGTGCCAGCAGCATCGGTTATGGCTACACCTTC. The encoded protein is CASSIGYGYTF.

The chain is built from TRBV5-1 and TRBJ2-2, with 7 positions matching TRBD2. This CDR3 is 15 amino acids long. The germline CDR1 and CDR2 sequences are SGHRS and YFSETQ. V lost 2 bases to trimming and J lost 5 bases; unmatched junction nucleotides: 6. This chain's CDR3 is CASSFNSGVTGELFF. CDR3 bases: TGCGCCAGCAGCTTCAACAGCGGGGTAACCGGGGAGCTGTTTTTT. Looking up the rest from reference TRBV5-1 and TRBJ2-2 gives the full variable domain: KAGVTQTPRYLIKTRGQQVTLSCSPISGHRSVSWYQQTPGQGLQFLFEYFSETQRNKGNFPGRFSGRQFSNSRSEMNVSTLELGDSALYLCASSFNSGVTGELFFGEGSRLTVL.

This clone was recorded only once. The chain is built from TRBV6-5 and TRBJ1-2, with D hard to call. Germline V lookup: CDR1 MNHEY, CDR2 SVGAGI. The CDR3 spans 14 residues. V lost 0 bases and J lost 4, with 9 bases in between. Here the CDR3 reads CASSYSLRGYGYTF. CDR3 coding DNA: TGTGCCAGCAGTTACTCCCTCCGGGGCTATGGCTACACCTTC.

The CDR3 coding sequence is TGTGCCAGCACCGACCATCCGACTAGGCGGAACACCGGGGAGCTGTTTTTT. Translation gives CASTDHPTRRNTGELFF. This sequence joins TRBV9 and TRBJ2-2; weak D call: TRBD2 (6 bases). V lost 6 bases to trimming and J lost 1 base, with 19 bases between them. Looked up from germline, CDR1 is SGDLS and CDR2 is YYNGEE. CDR3 length: 17 residues.

Notes on this clone: The DNA is omitted, as the CDR3 cannot be located on it reliably, and the CDR3 follows TCRdb's listing. The chain uses TRBV14 and TRBJ2-1; the table's TRBD1 call for D was not verified on the DNA. 19 amino acids form the CDR3, both terminal residues included. Germline V gene data show CDR1 as SGHDN and CDR2 as FVKESK. The CDR3 spells CASSQVFGQGALSYNEQFF.

The J gene is TRBJ2-1, the V gene TRBV10-3, with 8 bases fitting TRBD1. J lost 6 bases, V lost 2 bases, and 15 bases had no gene match. CDR3 size: 18 residues. CDR1 is ENHRY and CDR2 is SYGVKD in the germline V gene. Here the CDR3 reads CAISEKDRGREVINEQFF. Written as DNA, the CDR3 is TGTGCCATCAGTGAGAAAGACAGGGGCAGGGAGGTGATCAATGAGCAGTTCTTC.

This rearrangement joins TRBV7-9 to TRBJ1-4, with D tentatively TRBD1 (6 bases). This CDR3 has 16 residues. V dropped 6 bases and J dropped 6 bases, with 20 bases sitting between them. Germline V gene data show CDR1 as SEHNR and CDR2 as FQNEAQ (reference sequence). The CDR3 nucleotides read TGTGCCAGCAGGGCGACTCGGGACACAAAAGATGAAAAACTGTTTTTT. This sequence encodes CASRATRDTKDEKLFF.

This clone was detected only once. The chain couples TRBV15 to TRBJ2-1; D is possibly TRBD2 (6 bases). The germline gives CDR1 LNHNV, CDR2 YYDKDF (reference sequence). The CDR3 totals 15 residues. In DNA, the CDR3 is TGTGCGACTAAGGGGCCGGGAGTCTCCTACAATGAGCAGTTCTTC. As protein: CATKGPGVSYNEQFF.

Only one count was recorded for this clone. The V gene is TRBV6-5, the J gene TRBJ1-6; D not resolved. CDR1 is MNHEY, CDR2 SVGAGI, per germline. The CDR3 is 15 residues long. Trimming cost V 6 bases and J 0 bases, with 9 bases left between them. This CDR3 reads CASSPTFSYNSPLHF. CDR3 coding DNA: TGTGCCAGCAGCCCGACTTTCTCCTATAATTCACCCCTCCACTTT.

The rearrangement joins TRBV7-6 to TRBJ1-6; TRBD1 matches 7 bases. The CDR3 totals 14 residues. Germline trimming cut 5 bases from V and 5 bases from J; bases unmatched to any gene: 3. CDR1 is SGHVS and CDR2 is FNYEAQ in the germline V gene. CDR3 residues: CASSPGTDNSPLHF. In nucleotides, the CDR3 is TGTGCCAGCAGCCCAGGGACAGATAATTCACCCCTCCACTTT.

The chain uses TRBV5-6 and TRBJ1-1, with 7 bases lining up with TRBD1. Trimming cost V 4 bases and J 8 bases; bases outside gene matches: 14. The CDR3 has 15 amino acids. Germline V gene data show CDR1 as SGHDT and CDR2 as YYEEEE. In DNA, the CDR3 is TGTGCCAGCAGCGGAACCCCGGGACAGAGGATAGAAGCTTTCTTT. It yields the protein CASSGTPGQRIEAFF.

The chain employs TRBV7-7 and TRBJ2-7; TRBD1 matches at 8 bases. Per germline, CDR1 SSHAT and CDR2 FNYEAQ (reference sequence). The V gene end was trimmed by 3 bases and the J gene end by 1 base; junction bases not matched to a gene: 5. The CDR3 loop spans 15 amino acids. The CDR3 reads CASSLGRGPSYEQYF. DNA for the CDR3: TGTGCCAGCAGCTTGGGCAGGGGGCCATCCTACGAGCAGTACTTC.

The chain links TRBV18 to TRBJ2-7; 7 bases are shared with TRBD1. J lost 7 bases, V lost 5 bases, and 11 bases had no gene match. The CDR3 runs 14 residues. Germline lookup yields CDR1 KGHSH and CDR2 LQKENI. This chain's CDR3 is CASSTPDRVREQYF. The CDR3 bases are TGTGCCAGCTCAACCCCCGACAGGGTTCGAGAGCAGTACTTC.

The gene calls are TRBV6-4 and TRBJ2-3, with a weak D call TRBD1 (6 bases). Trimming pared 4 bases from V and 2 bases from J, leaving 16 bases between. Germline assignment: CDR1 MRHNA and CDR2 SNTAGT. The CDR3 sequence is 16 residues long. CDR3 residues: CASSGTGAGDTDTQYF. The CDR3 DNA reads as TGTGCCAGCAGTGGAACTGGGGCAGGGGACACAGATACGCAGTATTTT.

The gene calls are TRBV28 and TRBJ1-1; D is possibly TRBD1 (6 bases). The CDR3 is made up of 13 amino acids. Trimming took off 5 bases at V and 4 bases at J, with 11 bases between the two ends. The germline gives CDR1 MDHEN, CDR2 SYDVKM. CDR3 region: CASSLTGSTEAFF. The CDR3 nucleotides read TGTGCCAGCAGTCTGACAGGATCCACTGAAGCTTTCTTT.